The 31 T cell receptor beta chains below were found in one sample sequenced in a study of CD8 T cells in Susac syndrome (dated by TCRdb to between 2019 and 2020). The method behind the library was the immunoSEQ multiplex PCR assay. RNA was extracted using the RNeasy kit, and roughly 0.45 to 1 ug of the RNA was reverse transcribed with random hexamers. TCRdb's own reprocessing of the public reads used fastp at Q25 and MiXCR and kept productive beta chains. Identical CDR3 proteins give one entry, which carries the most common genes and DNA. The table for this sample lists roughly 300,000 distinct CDR3 sequences; approximately 85% of them were counted only once. The ten largest make up approximately 0.12% of the sample. The sample was CD8+ T cells from PBMCs. The source is a human donor with multiple sclerosis.

The V and J genes are TRBV27 and TRBJ2-1; 8 bases map to TRBD2. Germline CDR1 and CDR2: MNHEY and SMNVEV (reference sequence). This CDR3 comprises 15 residues. V lost 5 bases to trimming and J lost 3 bases; unmatched junction nucleotides: 6. CDR3 residues: CASSPRGRSYNEQFF. In nucleotides, the CDR3 is TGTGCCAGCAGTCCACGCGGGAGGAGCTACAATGAGCAGTTCTTC.

The sample holds one count of this clonotype. This chain uses TRBV28 with TRBJ2-1; TRBD2 matches at 9 bases. Germline trimming cut 5 bases from V and 0 bases from J; bases unmatched to any gene: 8. The CDR3 runs to 17 residues. The germline CDR1 and CDR2 sequences are MDHEN and SYDVKM. The CDR3 spells CASSPLGLASSYNEQFF. CDR3 bases: TGTGCCAGCAGTCCCCTAGGACTAGCGAGCTCCTACAATGAGCAGTTCTTC.

J is TRBJ2-7 and V is TRBV28; D uncertain. The germline V gene has CDR1 MDHEN and CDR2 SYDVKM. CDR3 length: 11 amino acids. The V gene lost 5 bases and the J gene lost 5 bases, with 7 bases spanning the gap. Written as DNA, the CDR3 is TGTGCCAGCAGTCCCCACGACGAGCAGTACTTC. Protein product: CASSPHDEQYF. The entire variable domain, with the rest obtained from reference TRBV28 and TRBJ2-7, is as follows: DVKVTQSSRYLVKRTGEKVFLECVQDMDHENMFWYRQDPGLGLRLIYFSYDVKMKEKGDIPEGYSVSREKKERFSLILESASTNQTSMYLCASSPHDEQYFGPGTRLTVT.

This clonotype occurred once. The rearrangement uses TRBV20-1 and TRBJ2-2; D gene ambiguous. CDR3 length: 17 amino acids. The V gene lost 0 bases and the J gene lost 4 bases, with 18 bases spanning the gap. CDR1 and CDR2 (germline): DFQATT, SNEGSKA (reference sequence). The CDR3 region has the DNA TGCAGTGCTAGAGATCTGAGACTCGGTGACCTCACCGGGGAGCTGTTTTTT. Its protein is CSARDLRLGDLTGELFF.

Of note for this clonotype: One end of the junction varies from germline; a read error may be responsible. The chain has TRBV28 and TRBJ2-6; a possible D gene is TRBD2 (6 bases). Germline CDR1 is MDHEN and CDR2 is SYDVKM. The CDR3 consists of 17 residues. CDR3 nucleotides: TGTGCCAGCAGTTTGGGGGGACTGCACTCTGAGGCCAACGTCCTGACTTTC. It specifies CASSLGGLHSEANVLTF.

This chain connects TRBV29-1 to TRBJ1-1, with no clear D. This CDR3 region has 12 residues. V was pared by 6 bases and J by 7 bases, with 15 bases between. From germline, CDR1 is SQVTM and CDR2 ANQGSEA. CDR3 sequence (DNA): TGCAGCGTCCAAGGGCGGGCAGGTGAAGCTTTCTTT. Translating gives CSVQGRAGEAFF. Drawing the rest from reference TRBV29-1 and TRBJ1-1, the complete variable domain is SAVISQKPSRDICQRGTSLTIQCQVDSQVTMMFWYRQQPGQSLTLIATANQGSEATYESGFVIDKFPISRPNLTFSTLTVSNMSPEDSSIYLCSVQGRAGEAFFGQGTRLTVV.

The gene calls are TRBV4-1 and TRBJ2-7; D assignment may be TRBD1 or TRBD2 (5 bases each). With 3 bases removed from V and 4 bases from J, the gap between germline ends came to 19 bases. The CDR3 is made up of 16 amino acids. Germline CDR1 reads MGHRA; CDR2 reads YSYEKL. The CDR3 here is CASSQQLPGRMYEQYF. DNA of the CDR3: TGCGCCAGCAGCCAGCAACTACCGGGACGGATGTACGAGCAGTACTTC.

The chain employs TRBV19 and TRBJ2-1; 16 bases fit TRBD2. V was clipped by 7 bases and J by 3 bases; unmatched bases: 6. The CDR3 extends over 17 amino acids. CDR1 and CDR2 from the germline V gene are LNHDA and SQIVND (reference sequence). This chain's CDR3 is CASTPGLAGGVYNEQFF. The CDR3 DNA follows: TGTGCCAGTACCCCGGGACTAGCGGGAGGGGTCTACAATGAGCAGTTCTTC.

CDR3 DNA sequence: TGTGCCTGGGCCCCTGACCCTCATCAGCCCCAGCATTTT. This encodes CAWAPDPHQPQHF. This rearrangement joins TRBV30 to TRBJ1-5; unclear D gene. CDR1 and CDR2 from the germline V gene are GTSNPN and SVGIG (reference sequence). The CDR3 is made up of 13 amino acids. Trimming cost V 5 bases and J 5 bases, with 13 bases left between them.

As DNA, the CDR3 is TGTGCCAGCAGAGTAGGGACAGGGCGGGACTATGGCTACACCTTC. The encoded protein is CASRVGTGRDYGYTF. The gene calls are TRBV12-3 or TRBV12-4 and TRBJ1-2; 9 bases fit TRBD1. The V gene end was trimmed by 6 bases and the J gene end by 3 bases; junction bases not matched to a gene: 8. CDR3 length: 15 residues.

The chain recombines TRBV7-6 with TRBJ1-6, with a weak D call TRBD1 (5 bases). The CDR3 has 16 residues. Between the trimmed V and J ends, which lost 1 base and 4 bases, there was a span of 11 bases. Germline loops: CDR1 SGHVS, CDR2 FNYEAQ. In nucleotides, the CDR3 is TGTGCCAGCAGCTTAGGGTTTCAGGGTTATAATTCACCCCTCCACTTT. This gives the protein CASSLGFQGYNSPLHF.

The rearrangement joins TRBV3-1 to TRBJ1-2; 7 nucleotides match TRBD1. Germline CDR1 is LGHDT and CDR2 is YNNKEL (reference sequence). Losses at the gene ends were 4 bases for V and 6 bases for J; bases not matched to a gene: 17. The CDR3 is 17 amino acids. CDR3 bases: TGTGCCAGCAGCCGATCGAATGAGATTCAGGGGGTTCATGGCTACACCTTC. The encoded protein is CASSRSNEIQGVHGYTF.

The V and J genes are TRBV29-1 and TRBJ2-7; TRBD2 agrees at 8 bases. V dropped 4 bases and J dropped 5; count of bases not matched to a gene: 7. CDR1 and CDR2 (germline): SQVTM, ANQGSEA. This CDR3 has 13 amino acids. The CDR3 DNA is TGCAGCGTTGTGTCGACTAGCGACCACGAGCAGTACTTC. As protein: CSVVSTSDHEQYF.

The CDR3 is CASSANPVTGGVLGYTF. CDR3 in DNA: TGTGCCAGCAGTGCCAACCCGGTGACAGGGGGCGTCCTAGGCTACACCTTC. The chain combines TRBV6-1 with TRBJ1-2; 10 bases are a match to TRBD1. The germline gives CDR1 MNHNS, CDR2 SASEGT. The CDR3 length is 17 residues. The V and J ends lost 4 bases and 8 bases, in that order; junction bases with no gene match: 16.

V and J are TRBV29-1 and TRBJ2-1; 7 nucleotides line up with TRBD1. Germline CDR1 SQVTM, CDR2 ANQGSEA. J was trimmed by 7 bases and V by 6 bases; bases with no gene match: 6. The CDR3 consists of 12 residues. The CDR3 spells CSVEGQRNEQFF. The CDR3 bases are TGCAGCGTCGAGGGACAGCGGAATGAGCAGTTCTTC.

V usage is TRBV27 and J usage is TRBJ2-1; TRBD2 agrees at 7 bases. CDR1 is MNHEY and CDR2 is SMNVEV in the germline V gene (reference sequence). Germline trimming cut 7 bases from V and 7 bases from J; bases unmatched to any gene: 10. The CDR3 contains 14 residues. The CDR3 here is CASIKAGLGNEQFF. CDR3 in DNA: TGTGCCAGCATTAAGGCCGGACTAGGGAATGAGCAGTTCTTC.

This chain links TRBV6-2 or TRBV6-3 with TRBJ2-7, with D tentatively TRBD2 (6 bases). From germline, CDR1 is MNHEY and CDR2 SVGEGT. The CDR3 is 15 amino acids. V gave up 6 bases and J gave up 2 bases, with 17 bases separating them. This CDR3 reads CASSQAWAGTYEQYF. As DNA, the CDR3 is TGTGCCAGCAGCCAGGCCTGGGCGGGGACCTACGAGCAGTACTTC.

The chain is built from TRBV7-2 and TRBJ2-1; maybe TRBD2 (5 bases). Germline CDR1 and CDR2: SGHTA and FQGNSA. The germline V and J ends were trimmed by 3 bases and 8 bases, with 11 bases remaining between them. The CDR3 runs 13 residues. CDR3 region: CASSLRVPHEQFF. CDR3 nucleotides: TGTGCCAGCAGCTTGAGGGTTCCCCATGAGCAGTTCTTC. Supplemented by reference TRBV7-2 and TRBJ2-1, the full variable domain reads GAGVSQSPSNKVTEKGKDVELRCDPISGHTALYWYRQSLGQGLEFLIYFQGNSAPDKSGLPSDRFSAERTGGSVSTLTIQRTQQEDSAVYLCASSLRVPHEQFFGPGTRLTVL.

This clonotype has just one count. The chain uses TRBV19 and TRBJ1-2, with unresolved D. Per germline, CDR1 LNHDA and CDR2 SQIVND (reference sequence). The CDR3 spans 16 residues. Between the trimmed V and J ends, which lost 3 bases and 4 bases, there was a span of 18 bases. CDR3 sequence: CASSIPPSGRRYGYTF. CDR3 DNA: TGTGCCAGTAGTATTCCGCCCTCCGGCAGGCGCTATGGCTACACCTTC.

This clonotype has more than one count but fewer than ten. The genes are TRBV7-8 and TRBJ2-1; D ambiguous. The germline CDR1 and CDR2 sequences are SGHVS and FQNEAQ. This CDR3 is 12 amino acids long. The V end was cut by 3 bases, the J end by 10 bases, with 10 bases between. CDR3 sequence (DNA): TGTGCCAGCAGCTTTTCCCCGGACGAGCAGTTCTTC. This gives the protein CASSFSPDEQFF.

The chain carries TRBV19 and TRBJ2-1; 7 bases are a match to TRBD2. J was trimmed by 3 bases and V by 3 bases; bases with no gene match: 11. The germline gives CDR1 LNHDA, CDR2 SQIVND (reference sequence). This CDR3 has 17 residues. This chain's CDR3 is CASSMTLGGSLYNEQFF. The CDR3 DNA reads as TGTGCCAGTAGTATGACTTTAGGCGGGAGTCTCTACAATGAGCAGTTCTTC.

V is TRBV28 and J is TRBJ2-1, with TRBD2 matching over 11 bases. Trimming at V came to 5 bases and at J to 6 bases, leaving 9 bases not matched to a gene. This CDR3 has 16 residues. CDR1 is MDHEN and CDR2 is SYDVKM in the germline V gene. The CDR3, as DNA: TGTGCCAGCAGTCTGCCGAGACTAGCGGGAATCAATGAGCAGTTCTTC. Its protein is CASSLPRLAGINEQFF.

The chain combines TRBV27 with TRBJ2-2, with D hard to call. Germline assignment: CDR1 MNHEY and CDR2 SMNVEV (reference sequence). CDR3 length: 13 amino acids. Between the trimmed V and J ends, which lost 8 bases and 1 base, there was a span of 8 bases. The CDR3 loop reads CASAHGNTGELFF. DNA of the CDR3: TGTGCCAGCGCCCACGGGAACACCGGGGAGCTGTTTTTT.

This clonotype was observed a handful of times. CDR3: CASSDRAWEQYF. The CDR3 DNA follows: TGTGCCAGCAGCGACAGGGCCTGGGAGCAGTACTTC. This sequence joins TRBV7-9 and TRBJ2-7; TRBD1 aligns across 7 bases. The trim removed 5 bases at V and 7 bases at J, leaving 5 bases unmatched. Germline-derived CDR1 and CDR2 are SEHNR and FQNEAQ (reference sequence). CDR3 length equals 12 residues.

This sequence joins TRBV6-1 and TRBJ2-7; TRBD2 agrees at 7 bases. This CDR3 contains 14 residues. V shed 3 bases, J shed 3 bases, and the junction held 5 bases outside the gene matches. CDR1 MNHNS and CDR2 SASEGT come from the germline V gene. The CDR3 region has the DNA TGTGCCAGCAGTGATCGCGGCGGGAGCTACGAGCAGTACTTC. Amino acid sequence: CASSDRGGSYEQYF.

The chain joins TRBV28 to TRBJ2-7; D may be TRBD2 (5 bases). Germline V gene lookup returns CDR1 MDHEN and CDR2 SYDVKM. Between the trimmed V and J ends, which lost 3 bases and 5 bases, there was a span of 11 bases. This CDR3 region has 13 residues. The CDR3 DNA sequence: TGTGCCAGCAGTTTCCGAGGGAACCACGAGCAGTACTTC. This sequence encodes CASSFRGNHEQYF.

The chain employs TRBV12-5 and TRBJ2-7; no clear D gene. Trimming pared 1 base from V and 4 bases from J, leaving 2 bases between. The germline CDR1 and CDR2 sequences are LGHNT and FRNRAP. CDR3 size: 11 residues. DNA for the CDR3: TGTGCTAGTGGTTTGGGGTACGAGCAGTACTTC. Protein: CASGLGYEQYF. Full variable domain (remainder filled in from reference TRBV12-5 and TRBJ2-7): DARVTQTPRHKVTEMGQEVTMRCQPILGHNTVFWYRQTMMQGLELLAYFRNRAPLDDSGMPKDRFSAEMPDATLATLKIQPSEPRDSAVYFCASGLGYEQYFGPGTRLTVT.

This clonotype was detected only once. CDR3 sequence: CASMRGQGYGYTF. The CDR3, as DNA: TGTGCCAGCATGAGGGGACAGGGGTACGGCTACACCTTC. J is TRBJ1-2 and V is TRBV2, with TRBD1 matching 10 bases. From germline, CDR1 is SNHLY and CDR2 FYNNEI. The CDR3 covers 13 residues. J was trimmed by 8 bases and V by 7 bases; bases with no gene match: 7.

V and J are TRBV28 and TRBJ1-1, with D possibly matching TRBD1 (5 bases). The CDR3 covers 15 residues. V lost 5 bases, J lost 1 base, and 14 bases lay in between. Germline CDR1 and CDR2: MDHEN and SYDVKM. CDR3 DNA sequence: TGTGCCAGCAGTGCCTACAGGCTCGAGAACACTGAAGCTTTCTTT. Residues: CASSAYRLENTEAFF.

The chain has TRBV3-1 and TRBJ2-2, with D unresolved. Deletions cut 1 base from V and 4 bases from J, with 7 bases between. Germline V CDR1 and CDR2: LGHDT, YNNKEL (reference sequence). The CDR3 sequence is 14 residues long. CDR3 sequence reads: CASSQVGVTGELFF. In DNA form, the CDR3 reads TGTGCCAGCAGCCAAGTGGGTGTCACCGGGGAGCTGTTTTTT.

The CDR3 nucleotides are TGTGCCACCCCAGGGCCGCCGACCTCTGGGGCCAACGTCCTGACTTTC. Translating gives CATPGPPTSGANVLTF. This chain joins TRBV10-3 and TRBJ2-6, with D maybe TRBD1 (5 bases). The CDR3 totals 16 residues. V lost 10 bases to trimming and J lost 0 bases, with 16 bases between them. The germline V gene has CDR1 ENHRY and CDR2 SYGVKD.